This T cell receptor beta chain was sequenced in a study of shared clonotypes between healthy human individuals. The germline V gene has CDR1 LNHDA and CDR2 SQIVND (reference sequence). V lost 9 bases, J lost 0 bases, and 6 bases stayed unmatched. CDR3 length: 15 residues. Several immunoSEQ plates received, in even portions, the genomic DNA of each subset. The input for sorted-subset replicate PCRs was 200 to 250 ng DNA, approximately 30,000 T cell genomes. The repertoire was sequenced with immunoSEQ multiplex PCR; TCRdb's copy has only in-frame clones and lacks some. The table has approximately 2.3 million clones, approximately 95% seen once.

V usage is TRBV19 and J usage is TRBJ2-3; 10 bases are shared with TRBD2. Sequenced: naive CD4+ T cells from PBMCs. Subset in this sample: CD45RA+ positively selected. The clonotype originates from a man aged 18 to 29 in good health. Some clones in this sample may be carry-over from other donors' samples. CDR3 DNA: TGTGCCAGCAGACTAGCGGGCATTAGCACAGATACGCAGTATTTT. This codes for CASRLAGISTDTQYF.